A selection of T cell receptor beta chains follows, all from one sample in a study of T cell changes during pregnancy in multiple sclerosis. The table came from immunoSEQ multiplex PCR; TCRdb's copy has only in-frame clones and leaves some out. The top ten clones hold about 0.99% of a sample with 65,000 to 85,000 clones, approximately 95% of them seen once. The sequenced sample was peripheral blood, obtained in the second trimester of pregnancy. The source is a female donor in good health, enrolled as a control in a pregnancy study. Both conserved end residues are trimmed from each CDR3. A D gene is named only where the DNA matches it firmly. Not every row has a clone size; where given, it reads once, few, many or a size class.

CDR3 protein	D gene	clone size	V gene	J gene	CDR3 length
ASSPYGIPNEQF	.	.	TRBV7-8	TRBJ2-1	12
ASSYRTSGTDTQY	TRBD2	.	TRBV27	TRBJ2-3	13
ASSFWPSMGQPLPEQY	.	.	TRBV7-8	TRBJ2-7	16
ASSPSAGEVVAGELF	TRBD2	.	TRBV27	TRBJ2-2	15
ASSQSGPATTDTQY	.	.	TRBV19	TRBJ2-3	14
ASSLPSGGSYNEQF	TRBD2	.	TRBV5-1	TRBJ2-1	14
AITPRLAAYNEQF	TRBD2	.	TRBV10-3	TRBJ2-1	13
ASSIADSYEQY	.	.	TRBV19	TRBJ2-7	11
SVLESYEQY	.	.	TRBV29-1	TRBJ2-7	9
ASSGTSGSTDTQY	TRBD2	.	TRBV9	TRBJ2-3	13
ATRYRTASTDTQY	.	.	TRBV5-5	TRBJ2-3	13
ASIAGGDNEQF	TRBD2	.	TRBV7-9	TRBJ2-1	11
ASSGTVKDEQY	.	.	TRBV6-1	TRBJ2-7	11
ASRRDSSYNEQF	.	.	TRBV28	TRBJ2-1	12
ASTRDGGVSNGYT	.	.	TRBV2	TRBJ1-2	13
ATSTRTGTDEQY	TRBD1	.	TRBV15	TRBJ2-7	12
ASSFADRVYEQY	TRBD1	.	TRBV27	.	12
ASSFKGARETQY	TRBD1	.	TRBV11-2	TRBJ2-5	12
ASSSTGSSGNTIY	.	.	TRBV28	TRBJ1-3	13
ASSEAQYRTMGYT	.	.	TRBV6-1	TRBJ1-2	13
ATSRDRSSGANVLT	.	.	TRBV15	TRBJ2-6	14
AWSGTVYGYT	.	.	TRBV30	TRBJ1-2	10
ASSFPSSGNTIY	.	.	TRBV28	TRBJ1-3	12
ASSASGSLEQY	TRBD2	.	TRBV2	TRBJ2-7	11
ASSSTPGGGTDTQY	TRBD2	.	TRBV7-9	TRBJ2-3	14
ASSPRTSGSPGELF	TRBD2	once	TRBV5-1	TRBJ2-2	14
ASTRRGILETQY	.	.	TRBV6-6	TRBJ2-5	12
ASSQGLAGVSQETQY	TRBD2	.	TRBV5-4	TRBJ2-5	15
ASSPSTRPQETQY	.	.	TRBV18	TRBJ2-5	13
SVEGRVLGEQY	TRBD2	.	TRBV29-1	TRBJ2-5	11
ATRTSGGEKLF	.	.	TRBV28	TRBJ1-4	11
ASSNGGLLYNEQF	.	once	TRBV19	TRBJ2-1	13
ASESGLAGGAGELF	TRBD2	.	TRBV2	TRBJ2-2	14
ASSLGRQGYEQY	TRBD1	.	TRBV4-1	TRBJ2-7	12
ASSPNRERAF	.	.	TRBV28	TRBJ1-1	10
ASSLASGRGGTQY	TRBD2	.	TRBV5-4	TRBJ2-5	13
ASSEGNSGSQETQY	TRBD2	.	TRBV6-1	TRBJ2-5	14
ASFNTDRGLDEQY	TRBD1	.	TRBV28	TRBJ2-7	13
ASSWGDREQF	.	.	TRBV28	TRBJ2-1	10
ASSSPGDSDTQY	.	.	TRBV6-1	TRBJ2-3	12
ASSLGPLTSSDTQY	.	.	TRBV7-6	TRBJ2-3	14
ASSQEFGGRAYNEQF	TRBD2	.	TRBV4-3	TRBJ2-1	15
ASSSTAGSNQPQH	.	.	TRBV6-1	TRBJ1-5	13
ATSRDREVWEQY	TRBD1	.	TRBV15	TRBJ2-7	12
ASSEALGFEQY	.	.	TRBV2	TRBJ2-7	11
ASSPLVGLAGVGDTQY	TRBD2	.	TRBV18	TRBJ2-3	16
ASSASGLIYEQY	.	few	TRBV6-1	TRBJ2-7	12
ASSAGTSGYNEQF	TRBD2	.	TRBV2	TRBJ2-1	13
ASSDSGTNTGELF	.	.	TRBV6-4	TRBJ2-2	13
ASSRGNEQY	.	.	TRBV6-5	TRBJ2-7	9
ASSPQGLPEKLF	.	.	TRBV7-9	TRBJ1-4	12
ASSEGQGNEKLF	TRBD1	.	TRBV6-1	TRBJ1-4	12
ASSPSWGGLDTEAF	.	.	TRBV16	TRBJ1-1	14